This T cell receptor (beta chain) was found in a study of low-dose radiotherapy and immunotherapy resistance in tumors. Alpha- and beta-chain coverage of first-strand cDNA came from TRAV- and TRBV-specific primers. TCR amplification used about 18 PCR cycles, a constant-region primer and a V-primer adapter. TCRdb used MiXCR to reprocess the reads, holding one entry per CDR3 protein. The sample consists of about 9,000 distinct CDR3 sequences, almost 70% of them appearing once. Treatment of the donors consisted of nivolumab and ipilimumab (plus aspirin, low-dose cyclophosphamide and low-dose radiotherapy). This CDR3 has 15 amino acids. Per the germline V gene, CDR1 is SGHRS and CDR2 is YFSETQ. With 4 bases clipped from V and 4 bases from J, the junction kept 6 bases outside the gene matches.

The chain joins TRBV5-1 to TRBJ2-1; 9 bases line up with TRBD2. This TCR was sampled from a human donor with advanced metastatic prostate, ovarian, gallbladder or colorectal cancer (not recorded which). This table probably holds off-target reads from a library built for another chain. The CDR3 here is CASSPSGTAYNEQFF. The DNA for the CDR3 is TGCGCCAGCAGCCCTAGCGGGACCGCTTACAATGAGCAGTTCTTC.